Listed below are T cell receptor beta chains from one sample, sequenced in a study of blood T cell repertoires in COVID-19. Sequenced by immunoSEQ multiplex PCR; TCRdb stores in-frame clones only, minus some. This table holds hundreds of thousands of clones, over 80% found once. Sequencing input: peripheral blood. The receptors come from a woman between 35 and 50 years old who had recovered from COVID-19. The CDR3 runs from the conserved cysteine through the conserved F or W. D genes are given only for firm matches. For some rows the clone size is stated as once, few or many, or as a class when expanded; others skip it.

j_call v_call d_call clone_size cdr3_aa cdr3_nt
TRBJ2-5 TRBV10-3 TRBD1 NA CAISAAPRDRVTVGQETQYF TGTGCCATCAGTGCGGCGCCCCGGGACAGGGTGACTGTGGGGCAAGAGACCCAGTACTTC
TRBJ1-1 TRBV7-9 NA NA CASWEHQNTEAFF TGTGCCAGCTGGGAGCACCAGAACACTGAAGCTTTCTTT
TRBJ1-2 TRBV30 NA NA CALEPGQLKTSTPKRGYTF TGTGCTTTGGAGCCCGGACAGCTAAAGACCTCCACACCTAAGAGGGGCTACACCTTC
TRBJ2-4 TRBV4-2 NA NA CASSQVSSGIAKNIQYF TGTGCCAGCAGCCAAGTGAGCTCGGGGATCGCCAAAAACATTCAGTACTTC
TRBJ1-6 TRBV11-2 NA NA CASSLSTFPLIHNSPLHF TGTGCCAGCAGCTTGAGCACGTTCCCACTAATACATAATTCACCCCTCCACTTT
TRBJ2-5 TRBV2 NA NA CASSVTEETQYF TGTGCCAGCAGTGTTACAGAAGAGACCCAGTACTTC
TRBJ2-6 TRBV7-2 NA NA CASSRGGDSGANVLTF TGTGCCAGCAGCAGGGGCGGGGACTCTGGGGCCAACGTCCTGACTTTC
TRBJ1-1 TRBV13 TRBD1 NA CASSSLGQGDTEAFF TGTGCCAGCAGCTCCCTCGGGCAGGGGGATACTGAAGCTTTCTTT
TRBJ2-5 TRBV30 TRBD1 NA CAWGPGQIGAETQYF TGTGCCTGGGGCCCGGGACAGATTGGGGCAGAGACCCAGTACTTC
TRBJ2-7 TRBV5-1 NA few CASSLGQGEQYF TGCGCCAGCAGCTTGGGCCAGGGGGAGCAGTACTTC
TRBJ1-1 TRBV6-1 NA NA CASSERPGVTEAFF TGTGCCAGCAGTGAACGGCCAGGGGTCACTGAAGCTTTCTTT
TRBJ1-4 TRBV6-5 TRBD1 NA CASSYPGQGAREKLFF TGTGCCAGCAGTTACCCTGGACAGGGGGCGCGAGAAAAACTGTTTTTT
TRBJ2-4 TRBV25-1 NA NA CASSEYRGSKNIQYF TGTGCCAGCAGTGAATACCGGGGAAGCAAAAACATTCAGTACTTC
TRBJ2-6 TRBV18 NA NA CASSPVGTSVSGANVLTF TGTGCCAGCTCACCAGTCGGGACATCCGTCTCTGGGGCCAACGTCCTGACTTTC
TRBJ2-1 TRBV5-4 TRBD2 NA CASSLWVWRNGKRGDNEQFF TGTGCCAGCAGCCTGTGGGTCTGGCGGAATGGGAAGCGGGGGGACAATGAGCAGTTCTTC
TRBJ2-5 TRBV5-1 TRBD2 few CASSLGLAGGRETQYF TGCGCCAGCAGCCTAGGACTAGCGGGGGGAAGAGAGACCCAGTACTTC
TRBJ2-1 TRBV5-4 NA few CASSLEQHWDNEQFF TGTGCCAGCAGCTTGGAACAGCATTGGGACAATGAGCAGTTCTTC
TRBJ2-4 TRBV20-1 NA few CSASTGPQEGNIQYF TGCAGTGCTAGTACCGGGCCGCAGGAGGGGAACATTCAGTACTTC
TRBJ2-5 TRBV9 NA NA CASSVRPGRGELMETQYF TGTGCCAGCAGCGTACGCCCAGGCAGGGGGGAGTTGATGGAGACCCAGTACTTC
TRBJ2-7 TRBV10-1 TRBD2 NA CASSESLAGALQEQYF TGCGCCAGCAGTGAGTCCCTAGCGGGGGCCCTCCAGGAGCAGTACTTC
TRBJ1-1 TRBV27 NA once CASSPSWGEQHTEAFF TGTGCCAGCAGTCCCTCCTGGGGGGAGCAGCACACTGAAGCTTTCTTT
TRBJ2-2 TRBV6-6 TRBD1 NA CASSHPGQGNTGELFF TGTGCCAGCAGTCACCCGGGACAGGGCAACACCGGGGAGCTGTTTTTT
TRBJ2-1 TRBV7-2 NA NA CASSSQGGNEQFF TGTGCCAGCAGCTCCCAAGGCGGGAATGAGCAGTTCTTC
TRBJ2-7 TRBV15 NA NA CATSSSDSSYEQYF TGTGCCACCAGCAGCTCTGACAGTTCCTACGAGCAGTACTTC
TRBJ2-1 TRBV7-3 TRBD2 NA CASSLRAGEVEQFF TGTGCCAGCAGCTTAAGGGCGGGGGAGGTTGAGCAGTTCTTC
TRBJ2-3 TRBV28 NA NA CASSSGLPSVTDTQYF TGTGCCAGCAGTTCGGGACTCCCGTCGGTTACAGATACGCAGTATTTT
TRBJ2-5 TRBV5-5 NA NA CASSLDEWTQYF TGTGCCAGCAGCTTGGACGAGTGGACCCAGTACTTC
TRBJ1-2 TRBV7-2 TRBD1 NA CASSPRTGFGYTF TGTGCCAGCAGCCCCCGGACAGGGTTTGGCTACACCTTC
TRBJ2-2 TRBV5-1 NA NA CASSVRGQGHTGELFF TGCGCCAGCAGCGTGAGAGGTCAGGGTCACACCGGGGAGCTGTTTTTT
TRBJ1-1 TRBV27 TRBD1 NA CASSPTGGFTEAFF TGTGCCAGCAGCCCGACAGGGGGTTTCACTGAAGCTTTCTTT
TRBJ1-3 TRBV7-2 NA NA CASSLGGRGNTIYF TGTGCCAGCAGCTTGGGGGGGCGAGGAAACACCATATATTTT
TRBJ1-2 TRBV4-3 NA NA CASSQEGRYGYTF TGCGCCAGCAGCCAAGAGGGGAGATATGGCTACACCTTC
TRBJ2-3 TRBV7-6 TRBD2 NA CASSLEAGADTQYF TGTGCCAGCAGCTTAGAAGCGGGGGCAGATACGCAGTATTTT
TRBJ1-4 TRBV7-8 TRBD1 many CASSAQGAANEKLFF TGTGCCAGCAGCGCCCAGGGGGCGGCTAATGAAAAACTGTTTTTT
TRBJ2-5 TRBV19 TRBD2 once CASTLNGGVQETQYF TGTGCCAGTACCCTCAACGGGGGGGTCCAAGAGACCCAGTACTTC
TRBJ2-7 TRBV10-1 NA NA CASSRNSGSYEQYF TGCGCCAGCAGTCGTAACTCGGGCTCCTACGAGCAGTACTTC
TRBJ1-6 TRBV5-1 TRBD1 NA CASSLGTGARGSYNSPLHF TGCGCCAGCAGCTTGGGCACAGGGGCGCGGGGTTCCTATAATTCACCCCTCCACTTT
TRBJ1-2 TRBV5-1 TRBD1 NA CASSLETGYHGYTF TGCGCCAGCAGCTTGGAGACAGGGTACCATGGCTACACCTTC
TRBJ2-5 TRBV5-4 TRBD1 NA CASSRPTGTPQETQYF TGTGCCAGCAGCAGACCGACAGGGACCCCCCAAGAGACCCAGTACTTC
TRBJ1-1 TRBV6-4 NA NA CASSALGGGWTEAFF TGTGCCAGCAGTGCCCTAGGCGGGGGGTGGACTGAAGCTTTCTTT
TRBJ2-3 TRBV5-1 NA NA CASSSGSSLADTQYF TGCGCCAGCAGCTCCGGGTCCTCGCTGGCAGATACGCAGTATTTT
TRBJ2-7 TRBV5-1 NA NA CASRGTLTLEQYF TGCGCCAGCAGGGGCACGCTCACGCTCGAGCAGTACTTC
TRBJ1-1 TRBV11-2 NA NA CASSLVLVRGAFF TGTGCCAGCAGCTTAGTTCTCGTCAGGGGAGCTTTCTTT
TRBJ2-3 TRBV7-2 TRBD2 NA CASKWTSAGDTQYF TGTGCCAGCAAATGGACTAGCGCCGGGGATACGCAGTATTTT
TRBJ1-2 TRBV23-1 TRBD1 NA CASSQSRDSSLYGYTF TGCGCCAGCAGTCAATCCCGGGACAGCTCCCTCTATGGCTACACCTTC
TRBJ2-1 TRBV5-1 TRBD2 NA CASSASTQLAGVLSYNEQFF TGCGCCAGCAGCGCAAGCACTCAACTAGCGGGGGTGTTATCCTACAATGAGCAGTTCTTC
TRBJ1-4 TRBV6-5 TRBD1 NA CASRRTGSNEKLFF TGTGCCAGCAGGAGGACAGGATCTAATGAAAAACTGTTTTTT
TRBJ2-3 TRBV19 NA NA CASSWVGVTDTQYF TGTGCCAGTAGTTGGGTCGGGGTAACAGATACGCAGTATTTT
TRBJ2-5 TRBV2 TRBD2 NA CASRTRHGGETQYF TGTGCCAGCAGAACCCGACACGGGGGGGAGACCCAGTACTTC
TRBJ2-7 TRBV27 TRBD2 NA CASKIGTTSYEQYF TGTGCCAGCAAGATAGGGACTACCTCCTACGAGCAGTACTTC
TRBJ2-2 TRBV9 NA once CASSVEYGAGAANTGELFF TGTGCCAGCAGCGTAGAATACGGCGCGGGGGCCGCGAACACCGGGGAGCTGTTTTTT